The T cell receptor (beta chain) under discussion was sequenced for a study of T cell responses to AZD1222 COVID-19 vaccine. Study in general: Doses given second, at about 4 or about 12 weeks, were pooled.

CDR3 length: 15 amino acids. V gave up 5 bases and J gave up 0 bases, with 11 bases separating them. The germline V gene encodes CDR1 SGHTA and CDR2 FQGNSA. Regarding this clone: What it binds is not known.

Data came from immunoSEQ multiplex PCR; TCRdb stores just in-frame clones and leaves some out. Of 200,000 or so clones detected, 80% to 90% appear once; the ten largest clones hold roughly 6%. Overall study findings and caveats: Donors were mostly white British, more females; clonal diversity possibly underestimated. Regions 160-218 and 743-854 dominated among vaccine-associated CD4 TCRs spanning spike.

The input for sequencing was peripheral blood, taken on day 0 of AZD1222 vaccination. The V and J genes are TRBV7-2 and TRBJ2-1, with D unresolved. The sequence came from an adult in good health. CDR3 in DNA: TGTGCCAGCAGCCCTGACCCGAGCTCCTACAATGAGCAGTTCTTC. It is translated as CASSPDPSSYNEQFF.